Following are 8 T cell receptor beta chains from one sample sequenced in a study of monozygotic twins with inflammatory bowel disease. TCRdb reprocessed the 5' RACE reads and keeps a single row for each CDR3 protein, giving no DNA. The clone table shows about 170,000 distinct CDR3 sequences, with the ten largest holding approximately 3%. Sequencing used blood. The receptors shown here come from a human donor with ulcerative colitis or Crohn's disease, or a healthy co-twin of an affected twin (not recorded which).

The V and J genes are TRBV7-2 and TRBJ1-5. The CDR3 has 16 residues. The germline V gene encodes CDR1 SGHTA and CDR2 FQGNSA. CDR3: CASSLEGGLYGQPQHF. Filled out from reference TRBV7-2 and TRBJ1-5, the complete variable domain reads GAGVSQSPSNKVTEKGKDVELRCDPISGHTALYWYRQSLGQGLEFLIYFQGNSAPDKSGLPSDRFSAERTGGSVSTLTIQRTQQEDSAVYLCASSLEGGLYGQPQHFGDGTRLSIL.

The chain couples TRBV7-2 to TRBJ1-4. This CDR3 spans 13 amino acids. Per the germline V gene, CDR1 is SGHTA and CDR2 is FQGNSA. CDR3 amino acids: CASSPHLNEKLFF.

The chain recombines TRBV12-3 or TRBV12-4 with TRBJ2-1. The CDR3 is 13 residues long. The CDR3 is CASRVSSYNEQFF.

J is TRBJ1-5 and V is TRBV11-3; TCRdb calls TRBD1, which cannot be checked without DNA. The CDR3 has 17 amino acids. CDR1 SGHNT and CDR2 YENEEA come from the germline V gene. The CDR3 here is CASSLVFRGEGFEPQHF.

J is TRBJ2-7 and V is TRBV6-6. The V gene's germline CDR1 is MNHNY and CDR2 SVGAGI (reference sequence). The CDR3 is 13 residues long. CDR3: CASSYRVSYEQYF.

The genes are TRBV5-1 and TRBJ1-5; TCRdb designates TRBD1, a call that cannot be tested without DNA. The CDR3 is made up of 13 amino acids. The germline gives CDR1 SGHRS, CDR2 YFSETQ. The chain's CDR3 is CASHGVPGQPQHF.

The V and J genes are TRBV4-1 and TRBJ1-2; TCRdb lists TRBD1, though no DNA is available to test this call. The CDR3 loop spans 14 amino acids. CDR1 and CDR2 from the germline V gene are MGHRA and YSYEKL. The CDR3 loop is CASSRTGQNYGYTF.

CDR3 loop: CASSFRERNNEQFF. The genes are TRBV6-2 or TRBV6-3 and TRBJ2-1; TCRdb's D gene call, TRBD1, goes unchecked for lack of DNA. The CDR3 contains 14 residues. The germline V gene encodes CDR1 MNHEY and CDR2 SVGEGT.